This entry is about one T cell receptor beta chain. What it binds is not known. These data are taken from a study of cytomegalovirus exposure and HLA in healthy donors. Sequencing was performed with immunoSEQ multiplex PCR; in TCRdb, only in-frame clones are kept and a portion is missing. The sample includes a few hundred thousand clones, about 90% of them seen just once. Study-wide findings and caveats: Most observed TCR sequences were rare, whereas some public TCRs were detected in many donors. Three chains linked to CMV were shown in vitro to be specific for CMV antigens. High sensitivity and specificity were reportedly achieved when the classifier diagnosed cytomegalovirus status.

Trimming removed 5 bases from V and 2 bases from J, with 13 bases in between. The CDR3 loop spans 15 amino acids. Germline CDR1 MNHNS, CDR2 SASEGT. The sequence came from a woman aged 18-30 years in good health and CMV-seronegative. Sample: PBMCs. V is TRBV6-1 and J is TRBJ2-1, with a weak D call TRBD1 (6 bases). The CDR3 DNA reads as TGTGCCAGCAGTACGGACAGTTTTCCCTACAATGAGCAGTTCTTC. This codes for CASSTDSFPYNEQFF.